The present TCR beta chain was sequenced within a study of beta chain features in type 1 diabetes. Overall study context: Age, gender and cell yields were alike across patients and healthy donors. Findings of the study overall: Patients showed naive, central memory and Treg TCRB repertoires that appeared more similar than those of healthy donors.

This clone turned up a few times. What it recognizes is unknown. Purity above 95% was achieved in all sorted populations. The investigators reverse transcribed all of the isolated RNA, so they sequenced expressed TCRB transcripts. Generated by immunoSEQ multiplex PCR, the TCRdb table keeps only in-frame clones and is missing some. The sample includes fewer than 900,000 clones, around a sixth of them seen just once. Germline V gene lookup returns CDR1 LGHNA and CDR2 YSLEER. This CDR3 has 13 amino acids. Between the trimmed V and J ends, which lost 4 bases and 9 bases, there was a span of 15 bases. Input material: naive CD4+ T cells from blood. V usage is TRBV4-3 and J usage is TRBJ2-5; no reliable D call. The source of this sequence is a woman in her late teens or twenties in good health. For the CDR3, the DNA is TGCGCCAGCAGCCCTAACAGTCTGTCGGCCCAGTACTTC. Its translation is CASSPNSLSAQYF.